The T cell receptor (beta chain) described here comes from a study of metastatic and nonmetastatic thyroid tumors (dated by TCRdb to between 2020 and 2021). Turning to the overall study: Repertoires from peripheral blood and from tumor or nodule tissue samples of malignant and benign thyroid patients were compared.

The library was produced with PCR. Sequenced on an Illumina HiSeq 4000. The TCR beta-chain CDR3 region of each patient was profiled by high-throughput sequencing. As for how the authors treated the data: CDR3 differences across clinicopathological groups were used to build a classifier for discriminating distant-metastatic papillary thyroid cancer patients. The Shannon index was used to measure repertoire diversity, and the Morisita-Horn index was used to measure how similar tumor and blood repertoires were. TCRdb handled the public reads itself, with Q25 trimming in fastp and clone calling in MiXCR, and kept productive beta chains. What appears here as the V and J calls and clone size reflects TCRdb's work, not the paper's. The sample table holds about 15,000 clones, of which around a quarter were seen once. The top ten constitute over 6% of the sample. Turning to this clone: Its antigen specificity is not known. Within one base of it there is no much larger clone, and no base qualities were kept.

Before undergoing thyroid surgery, none of the patients had been given any kind of treatment. The study retrospectively analysed patient clinical samples collected from about 2012 to 2019 using T-cell receptor beta sequencing. Here is what the overall study found, with its caveats: TCR beta diversity was reported as significantly higher in malignant tumors than in benign nodules, in both blood and tumor samples.

Taken from the germline V gene (reference sequence), the CDR1 and CDR2 loops are DFQATT and SNEGSKA. V gives up 3 bases and J gives up 7 bases, and the segment between their germline ends measures 16 bases. The CDR3 runs 14 amino acids, cysteine and phenylalanine included. Only the CDR3 portion is preserved as DNA: 42 bases, with reading frame beginning at the first base. The TCR comes from a female donor with papillary thyroid cancer or a benign thyroid nodule (not recorded which). Some clones in this sample may be carry-over from other donors' samples. The chain is assembled from TRBV20-1 and TRBJ2-1, with no confidently assigned D gene. Specimen: tumor tissue. The CDR3 reads as follows: CSASRTVVVNEQFF. DNA sequence: TGCAGTGCTAGCAGGACGGTGGTGGTGAATGAGCAGTTCTTC.